Given below is one T cell receptor (beta chain) in context. The junction and the germline gene differ at one end; a read error may be behind it. Unique molecular identifiers were used in preparing the TCRbeta library. TCRdb fed the PCR reads into MiXCR, producing one record per CDR3 protein. The table has more than 550,000 distinct CDR3 sequences, 8% to 11% seen once. This record comes from a study of T-cell reconstitution after alpha-beta-depleted transplantation in children. CDR1 and CDR2 from the germline V gene are MGHRA and YSYEKL. The CDR3 is 14 amino acids. The J gene is TRBJ2-5, the V gene TRBV4-1, with 8 bases lining up with TRBD2. This receptor was obtained from a human donor who donated a stem cell graft to a child with acute myeloid leukemia. Material: PBMCs from the stem cell graft donor, obtained from the stem cell graft. CDR3 coding DNA: TGTGCCAGCGGCCCTCGGGGGGGCACCGAGACCCAGTACTTC. It codes for CASGPRGGTETQYF.